These T cell receptor beta chains were read from a single sample in a study of T cell repertoires in cytomegalovirus infection. TCRdb independently ran MiXCR on the reads; one entry per CDR3 protein. The sample lists about 530,000 distinct CDR3 sequences; less than 30% were seen once. The sample was PBMCs. These receptors were obtained from a human donor in good health (CMV status not recorded). Some clones in this sample may be carry-over from other donors' samples. The CDR3 runs from the conserved cysteine through the conserved F or W. Fields, in order: CDR3 DNA, CDR3 protein, V gene, D gene, J gene, clone size. The D gene is left open where the match is weak. Rows may omit the clone size; those that give it use once, few, many or a size class.

CDR3nt: TGCAGTGCCTGGGACGAGGGCTATGAGCAGTTCTTC
CDR3aa: CSAWDEGYEQFF
v_gene: TRBV20-1
d_gene: -
j_gene: TRBJ2-1
abundance: once

CDR3nt: TGTGCCAGCAGCTTAGTGGGTGGAAGCCTAGGGTCTGGAAACACCATATATTTT
CDR3aa: CASSLVGGSLGSGNTIYF
v_gene: TRBV7-2
d_gene: -
j_gene: TRBJ1-3
abundance: many

CDR3nt: TGTGCCAGCAGCTTCCCGCCCGGGACAGGGGGCGGGCAGTACTTC
CDR3aa: CASSFPPGTGGGQYF
v_gene: TRBV7-2
d_gene: TRBD1
j_gene: TRBJ2-7
abundance: many

CDR3nt: TGTGCCAGCAGCTCCAGGACTAGCGCTAGCACAGATACGCAGTATTTT
CDR3aa: CASSSRTSASTDTQYF
v_gene: TRBV7-9
d_gene: TRBD2
j_gene: TRBJ2-3
abundance: few

CDR3nt: TGTGCCAGCAGCTCCGGTACGAAGAATGAGCAGTTCTTC
CDR3aa: CASSSGTKNEQFF
v_gene: TRBV7-2
d_gene: -
j_gene: TRBJ2-1
abundance: many

CDR3nt: TGCAGTGCGGAGGACGGAGGCGGGAGGAGGGATGAGCAGTTCTTC
CDR3aa: CSAEDGGGRRDEQFF
v_gene: TRBV20-1
d_gene: TRBD2
j_gene: TRBJ2-1
abundance: -

CDR3nt: TGTGCCAGTAGTATGCAAGGACTAGTACTCGCTGAGCAGTTCTTC
CDR3aa: CASSMQGLVLAEQFF
v_gene: TRBV19
d_gene: TRBD2
j_gene: TRBJ2-1
abundance: few

CDR3nt: TGTGCCAGCAGCTTTCGGCCAGATACGCAGTATTTT
CDR3aa: CASSFRPDTQYF
v_gene: TRBV7-8
d_gene: -
j_gene: TRBJ2-3
abundance: many

CDR3nt: TGCAGTGCTAGTCATCGAGGGACAGGGTCTGAAGCTTTCTTT
CDR3aa: CSASHRGTGSEAFF
v_gene: TRBV20-1
d_gene: TRBD1
j_gene: TRBJ1-1
abundance: -

CDR3nt: TGCAGCGCCCTGAAGGGGACTAGCGGCACCTCGTGGGAGACCCAGTACTTC
CDR3aa: CSALKGTSGTSWETQYF
v_gene: TRBV29-1
d_gene: TRBD2
j_gene: TRBJ2-5
abundance: -

CDR3nt: TGTGCCAGCACTCAGACAGGGTCTATGAACACTGAAGCTTTCTTT
CDR3aa: CASTQTGSMNTEAFF
v_gene: TRBV6-1
d_gene: TRBD1
j_gene: TRBJ1-1
abundance: few

CDR3nt: TGTGCCAGCAGTTCACACAGGGGGCTAGGCAATCAGCCCCAGCATTTT
CDR3aa: CASSSHRGLGNQPQHF
v_gene: TRBV28
d_gene: TRBD1
j_gene: TRBJ1-5
abundance: many

CDR3nt: TGTGCCAGCACGGGGGAGAGGGGGCGGACAGATACGCAGTATTTT
CDR3aa: CASTGERGRTDTQYF
v_gene: TRBV28
d_gene: -
j_gene: TRBJ2-3
abundance: once

CDR3nt: TGTGCCAGCAGTGAAGCTCCCGATACGCAGTATTTT
CDR3aa: CASSEAPDTQYF
v_gene: TRBV6-1
d_gene: -
j_gene: TRBJ2-3
abundance: -

CDR3nt: TGTGCCAGCAGCTTAGCGCTGGGGCGGAGGAACACCGGGGAGCTGTTTTTT
CDR3aa: CASSLALGRRNTGELFF
v_gene: TRBV7-2
d_gene: -
j_gene: TRBJ2-2
abundance: many

CDR3nt: TGCAGTGCCCGAAAGTCGGGAGGTCCGAATGAGCAGTTCTTC
CDR3aa: CSARKSGGPNEQFF
v_gene: TRBV20-1
d_gene: TRBD2
j_gene: TRBJ2-1
abundance: few

CDR3nt: TGCAGTGCTGGGCGCTCAGGACTAGCGGGTAAAGAGCAGTACTTC
CDR3aa: CSAGRSGLAGKEQYF
v_gene: TRBV20-1
d_gene: TRBD2
j_gene: TRBJ2-7
abundance: -

CDR3nt: TGTGCCACCAGCTTATCAGGGATCGGAAACACCATATATTTT
CDR3aa: CATSLSGIGNTIYF
v_gene: TRBV7-2
d_gene: -
j_gene: TRBJ1-3
abundance: -

CDR3nt: TGTGCCAGCAGTCGACTAGCGGGAGGCCTCTTACAATCGGAAGGTACATCGTTCTTC
CDR3aa: CASSRLAGGLLQSEGTSFF
v_gene: TRBV6-2/TRBV6-3
d_gene: TRBD2
j_gene: TRBJ2-1
abundance: few

CDR3nt: TGTGCCAGCAGTTACTTACAGGGGGCGAACACCTTC
CDR3aa: CASSYLQGANTF
v_gene: TRBV6-2/TRBV6-3
d_gene: TRBD1
j_gene: TRBJ1-2
abundance: -

CDR3nt: TGTGCCAGCAGTTTGTCCGCCGGGGAGCAGTTCTTC
CDR3aa: CASSLSAGEQFF
v_gene: TRBV12-3/TRBV12-4
d_gene: -
j_gene: TRBJ2-1
abundance: few

CDR3nt: TGTGCCAGCAGCTTAGAGGAAGGGTTCACTGAAGCTTTCTTT
CDR3aa: CASSLEEGFTEAFF
v_gene: TRBV7-6
d_gene: -
j_gene: TRBJ1-1
abundance: few

CDR3nt: TGTGCCAGTAGTATGGCGGACAGGGGAGGCACAGATACGCAGTATTTT
CDR3aa: CASSMADRGGTDTQYF
v_gene: TRBV19
d_gene: TRBD1
j_gene: TRBJ2-3
abundance: -

CDR3nt: TGTGCCAGCAGCATCGAGAGATACAATGAGCAGTTCTTC
CDR3aa: CASSIERYNEQFF
v_gene: TRBV7-2
d_gene: -
j_gene: TRBJ2-1
abundance: few

CDR3nt: TGTGCCAGCAGCCCCGGACAGGTCCACTATGGCTACACCTTC
CDR3aa: CASSPGQVHYGYTF
v_gene: TRBV7-9
d_gene: TRBD1
j_gene: TRBJ1-2
abundance: many

CDR3nt: TGTGCCAGCAGCAACTGGGGGGGAAGCTTGCTCGATGAGCAGTTCTTC
CDR3aa: CASSNWGGSLLDEQFF
v_gene: TRBV7-8
d_gene: TRBD2
j_gene: TRBJ2-1
abundance: many

CDR3nt: TGTGCCAGCAGCTTACGGCTAGCGGGAGGGCGGGAGACCCAGTACTTC
CDR3aa: CASSLRLAGGRETQYF
v_gene: TRBV7-2
d_gene: TRBD2
j_gene: TRBJ2-5
abundance: many

CDR3nt: TGTGCCAGCAGTTTATCGGTGATTTACGAGCAGTACTTC
CDR3aa: CASSLSVIYEQYF
v_gene: TRBV28
d_gene: -
j_gene: TRBJ2-7
abundance: few

CDR3nt: TGTGCCAGCAGGGACCCTTGGCGGGAGGAGAATGAGCAGTTCTTC
CDR3aa: CASRDPWREENEQFF
v_gene: TRBV7-4
d_gene: TRBD2
j_gene: TRBJ2-1
abundance: -

CDR3nt: TGTGCCAGCCGCGGGGCGGGAGGGCCAGAGACCCAGTACTTC
CDR3aa: CASRGAGGPETQYF
v_gene: TRBV28
d_gene: TRBD2
j_gene: TRBJ2-5
abundance: few

CDR3nt: TGTGCCAGCAGTTACCCTAGCGGGAGGGAGAGGGTGACCCAGTACTTC
CDR3aa: CASSYPSGRERVTQYF
v_gene: TRBV6-2/TRBV6-3
d_gene: TRBD2
j_gene: TRBJ2-5
abundance: few

CDR3nt: TGTGCCAGCGGAATTTCGGGGCAGGGGACCGGGGAGCTGTTTTTT
CDR3aa: CASGISGQGTGELFF
v_gene: TRBV6-2/TRBV6-3
d_gene: -
j_gene: TRBJ2-2
abundance: few

CDR3nt: TGTGCCAGCAGCTGGGGGATGTACAATGAGCAGTTCTTC
CDR3aa: CASSWGMYNEQFF
v_gene: TRBV7-2
d_gene: -
j_gene: TRBJ2-1
abundance: -

CDR3nt: TGTGCCAGCAGTTACTCGGTGGGGCTAAGGCAGTTCTTC
CDR3aa: CASSYSVGLRQFF
v_gene: TRBV6-2/TRBV6-3
d_gene: -
j_gene: TRBJ2-1
abundance: -

CDR3nt: TGTGCCAGCACCGGGACACCTAATTCACCCCTCCACTTT
CDR3aa: CASTGTPNSPLHF
v_gene: TRBV27
d_gene: -
j_gene: TRBJ1-6
abundance: -

CDR3nt: TGTGCCAGCAGCTTAGAGAGGGGACAGTACAATGAGCAGTTCTTC
CDR3aa: CASSLERGQYNEQFF
v_gene: TRBV7-2
d_gene: TRBD1
j_gene: TRBJ2-1
abundance: many

CDR3nt: TGCAGTGTTACCCAAGAGACCCAGTACTTC
CDR3aa: CSVTQETQYF
v_gene: TRBV20-1
d_gene: -
j_gene: TRBJ2-5
abundance: -

CDR3nt: TGTGCCAGCAGCTTTAGACAGGGGCTAAATCAGCCCCAGCATTTT
CDR3aa: CASSFRQGLNQPQHF
v_gene: TRBV5-6
d_gene: TRBD1
j_gene: TRBJ1-5
abundance: -

CDR3nt: TGTGCCTGGAGTGTCGGGCAGGGAAGCTATGGCTACACCTTC
CDR3aa: CAWSVGQGSYGYTF
v_gene: TRBV30
d_gene: -
j_gene: TRBJ1-2
abundance: -

CDR3nt: TGTGCCACCAGTTTAAACAATGAGCAGTTCTTC
CDR3aa: CATSLNNEQFF
v_gene: TRBV24-1
d_gene: -
j_gene: TRBJ2-1
abundance: few

CDR3nt: TGTGCCAGCAGCCCAAGACAGGGAATAAGGGGGTATGAAGCTTTCTTT
CDR3aa: CASSPRQGIRGYEAFF
v_gene: TRBV7-2
d_gene: TRBD1
j_gene: TRBJ1-1
abundance: many

CDR3nt: TGTGCCAGCAGTTCACGGCCACAGGGGGGAGAGCAGTTCTTC
CDR3aa: CASSSRPQGGEQFF
v_gene: TRBV6-2/TRBV6-3
d_gene: TRBD1
j_gene: TRBJ2-1
abundance: -

CDR3nt: TGCAGTGCACTCGGACTAGCGGGAAAGGGAACCTACAATGAGCAGTTCTTC
CDR3aa: CSALGLAGKGTYNEQFF
v_gene: TRBV20-1
d_gene: TRBD2
j_gene: TRBJ2-1
abundance: few

CDR3nt: TGCAGCGCCGGGACCGCGGGTGGAATATCCGATACGCAGTATTTT
CDR3aa: CSAGTAGGISDTQYF
v_gene: TRBV29-1
d_gene: -
j_gene: TRBJ2-3
abundance: -

CDR3nt: TGTGCCAGCAGCCCCAGCCGGGTCCAAGAGACCCAGTACTTC
CDR3aa: CASSPSRVQETQYF
v_gene: TRBV12-3/TRBV12-4
d_gene: -
j_gene: TRBJ2-5
abundance: few

CDR3nt: TGTGCCAGCAGCTTAGTAAAGTGGATGGAGGGATCTGAAGCTTTCTTT
CDR3aa: CASSLVKWMEGSEAFF
v_gene: TRBV13
d_gene: -
j_gene: TRBJ1-1
abundance: -

CDR3nt: TGTGCCAGCAGCGTAGGACTAGACAATGAGCAGTTCTTC
CDR3aa: CASSVGLDNEQFF
v_gene: TRBV9
d_gene: -
j_gene: TRBJ2-1
abundance: few

CDR3nt: TGTGCCAGCAGCTCGGCTGTTTCACCCCTCCACTTT
CDR3aa: CASSSAVSPLHF
v_gene: TRBV7-2
d_gene: -
j_gene: TRBJ1-6
abundance: many

CDR3nt: TGTGCCAGCAGCTTATACGGGGGGAAGAACACTGAAGCTTTCTTT
CDR3aa: CASSLYGGKNTEAFF
v_gene: TRBV7-2
d_gene: -
j_gene: TRBJ1-1
abundance: many

CDR3nt: TGTGCCAGCAGTTCCGGGACTAGCCCCCCAGAGACCCAGTACTTC
CDR3aa: CASSSGTSPPETQYF
v_gene: TRBV12-3/TRBV12-4
d_gene: TRBD2
j_gene: TRBJ2-5
abundance: -

CDR3nt: TGTGCCAGCAGCCCGGGACTTGCCGGTCCTGAAGCTTTCTTT
CDR3aa: CASSPGLAGPEAFF
v_gene: TRBV7-9
d_gene: -
j_gene: TRBJ1-1
abundance: -

CDR3nt: TGTGCTAGTGCCCCATGGGGGGAGCGAGCTTTCTTT
CDR3aa: CASAPWGERAFF
v_gene: TRBV12-5
d_gene: -
j_gene: TRBJ1-1
abundance: -

CDR3nt: TGTGCCAGCAGCCCCTATTCAGGGGGCCAAGAGACCCAGTACTTC
CDR3aa: CASSPYSGGQETQYF
v_gene: TRBV7-6
d_gene: TRBD1
j_gene: TRBJ2-5
abundance: many

CDR3nt: TGTGCCACTACTGGACTAGCGGGTCCCACTAGCACAGATACGCAGTATTTT
CDR3aa: CATTGLAGPTSTDTQYF
v_gene: TRBV10-3
d_gene: TRBD2
j_gene: TRBJ2-3
abundance: few

CDR3nt: TGCAGCGTTGATTGGGCAGGGCTGAACACTGAAGCTTTCTTT
CDR3aa: CSVDWAGLNTEAFF
v_gene: TRBV29-1
d_gene: -
j_gene: TRBJ1-1
abundance: few

CDR3nt: TGTGCCAGCAGCTTCGACAGGGGGCCGGAGACCCAGTACTTC
CDR3aa: CASSFDRGPETQYF
v_gene: TRBV7-2
d_gene: TRBD1
j_gene: TRBJ2-5
abundance: -

CDR3nt: TGCGCCAGCAGCCAAGATAAAGGCTACGAGCAGTACTTC
CDR3aa: CASSQDKGYEQYF
v_gene: TRBV4-1
d_gene: -
j_gene: TRBJ2-7
abundance: few

CDR3nt: TGTGCCAGCAGCCCACGACAGGGGCGGAACTATGGCTACACCTTC
CDR3aa: CASSPRQGRNYGYTF
v_gene: TRBV5-6
d_gene: TRBD1
j_gene: TRBJ1-2
abundance: few

CDR3nt: TGTGCCAGCAGGGGTCCGGCAACTAATGAAAAACTGTTTTTT
CDR3aa: CASRGPATNEKLFF
v_gene: TRBV28
d_gene: -
j_gene: TRBJ1-4
abundance: -

CDR3nt: TGCAGTGCTAGAGAAGGGTTTGAGACAGGTACTCTCGATGAGCAGTTCTTC
CDR3aa: CSAREGFETGTLDEQFF
v_gene: TRBV20-1
d_gene: -
j_gene: TRBJ2-1
abundance: -